The 25 T cell receptor beta chains given below trace back to one sample, sequenced in a study of blood T cell repertoires in COVID-19. Method: immunoSEQ multiplex PCR; TCRdb's copy keeps in-frame clones and lacks some. The sample includes about 240,000 clones, roughly 87% of them seen just once. What was sequenced was peripheral blood. These receptors originate from a man aged 55 to 70 who had recovered from COVID-19.

This clone was observed a single time. The V gene is TRBV7-9, the J gene TRBJ2-1; 10 bases align to TRBD2. Germline trimming cut 11 bases from V and 4 bases from J; bases unmatched to any gene: 11. This CDR3 comprises 15 residues. CDR1 is SEHNR, CDR2 FQNEAQ, per germline (reference sequence). The CDR3 reads CAGDLAGARYNEQFF. The CDR3 DNA follows: TGTGCCGGGGACCTAGCGGGGGCCCGTTACAATGAGCAGTTCTTC.

The rearrangement uses TRBV6-1 and TRBJ1-2; D remains ambiguous. Trimming took off 1 base at V and 9 bases at J, with 15 bases between the two ends. CDR3 length: 14 amino acids. Germline-derived CDR1 and CDR2 are MNHNS and SASEGT. CDR3 DNA sequence: TGTGCCAGCAGTGAAGGCGGGGTCCCGTATCGCTACACCTTC. Translated: CASSEGGVPYRYTF.

The V call is TRBV3-1 (or the pseudogene TRBV3-2), the J call TRBJ2-1; 7 nucleotides agree with TRBD2. Per germline, CDR1 LGHDT and CDR2 YNNKEL (reference sequence). This CDR3 contains 16 residues. With V trimmed by 1 base and J by 9 bases, 12 bases remained unmatched. The CDR3: CASSQAGSGRGSEQFF. The CDR3, as DNA: TGTGCCAGCAGCCAAGCGGGGTCGGGGAGGGGTTCTGAGCAGTTCTTC.

V gene TRBV6-6 combines with J gene TRBJ2-5; D remains unclear. The CDR3 covers 14 residues. V lost 2 bases, J lost 0 bases, and 7 bases lay in between. Germline-derived CDR1 and CDR2 are MNHNY and SVGAGI (reference sequence). The chain's CDR3 is CASSYELYQETQYF. CDR3 DNA sequence: TGTGCCAGCAGTTACGAGCTCTACCAAGAGACCCAGTACTTC.

Worth noting for this clone: The conserved closing phenylalanine or tryptophan is absent in this CDR3, likely reflecting a read error. Because the CDR3's place on the DNA is in doubt, the DNA is left out and the CDR3 is given as listed by TCRdb. The rearrangement links TRBV6-5 to TRBJ1-1; the table's D call, TRBD1, was not checked against the DNA. The CDR3 adds up to 10 amino acids, both ends counted. Germline V gene sequence: CDR1 MNHEY, CDR2 SVGAGI. The CDR3 region is CASSWDSRRG.

This chain uses TRBV18 with TRBJ2-5, with D possibly TRBD2 on 6 matching bases. This CDR3 comprises 15 residues. Between the trimmed V and J ends, which lost 5 bases and 4 bases, there was a span of 17 bases. Germline V gives CDR1 KGHSH, CDR2 LQKENI. The CDR3 is CASSSGLQIGETQYF. CDR3 nucleotide sequence: TGTGCCAGCTCATCGGGACTTCAAATTGGAGAGACCCAGTACTTC.

Here the CDR3 reads CASSLSGESGNTIYF. The DNA for the CDR3 is TGTGCCAGCAGCTTGTCAGGGGAATCTGGAAACACCATATATTTT. The chain recombines TRBV7-6 with TRBJ1-3; perhaps TRBD1 as D (6 bases). The germline V gene has CDR1 SGHVS and CDR2 FNYEAQ. The CDR3 covers 15 residues. V gave up 3 bases and J gave up 1 base, with 10 bases separating them.

The CDR3 DNA sequence: TGTGCCACTTCGGGGGGGGGCCTCTGGAATGAGCAGTTCTTC. Its translation is CATSGGGLWNEQFF. The chain is built from TRBV24-1 and TRBJ2-1; 8 bases align to TRBD2. The ends lost 10 bases at V and 7 bases at J; junction bases unmatched: 11. This CDR3 comprises 14 residues. In germline, CDR1 is KGHDR, CDR2 SFDVKD.

This sequence joins TRBV7-9 and TRBJ2-7, with 10 bases aligning to TRBD1. The CDR3 runs to 15 residues. Germline V gene data show CDR1 as SEHNR and CDR2 as FQNEAQ (reference sequence). After removal of 5 bases from V and 2 bases from J, the junction contained 6 bases not matched to a gene. The CDR3 sequence: CASSLLGQGTYEQYV. CDR3 in DNA: TGTGCCAGCAGCCTCCTGGGACAGGGGACCTACGAGCAGTACGTC.

This clone was found once. This chain connects TRBV11-2 to TRBJ1-2, with D perhaps matching TRBD1 (6 bases). CDR1 SGHAT and CDR2 FQNNGV come from the germline V gene. CDR3 size: 15 residues. V lost 5 bases and J lost 6, with 19 bases in between. CDR3: CASSPRGNRVNGYTF. The CDR3 DNA is TGTGCCAGCAGCCCCCGAGGTAACAGGGTGAATGGCTACACCTTC.

The rearrangement uses TRBV12-5 and TRBJ2-1, with TRBD2 matching 10 bases. Losses at the gene ends were 0 bases for V and 8 bases for J; bases not matched to a gene: 7. Germline lookup yields CDR1 LGHNT and CDR2 FRNRAP. The CDR3 covers 16 residues. The CDR3 reads CASGLVLSGGAYEQFF. The CDR3 bases are TGTGCTAGTGGTTTGGTACTGAGCGGGGGGGCCTATGAGCAGTTCTTC.

The rearrangement links TRBV6-1 to TRBJ1-2; 10 bases line up with TRBD1. Per germline, CDR1 MNHNS and CDR2 SASEGT. This CDR3 contains 16 residues. Trimming removed 4 bases from V and 4 bases from J; junction bases left unmatched: 9. CDR3 sequence: CASSAPGTGAIYGYTF. CDR3 nucleotide sequence: TGTGCCAGCAGTGCACCCGGGACAGGGGCGATCTATGGCTACACCTTC.

This clone was detected once. The chain couples TRBV4-1 to TRBJ2-1; D might be TRBD2 (6 bases). The CDR3 totals 14 residues. The V and J ends lost 3 bases and 4 bases respectively, with 10 bases between them. Per the germline V gene, CDR1 is MGHRA and CDR2 is YSYEKL. CDR3 coding DNA: TGCGCCAGCAGCCATTTTGGGGGGTACAATGAGCAGTTCTTC. The encoded protein is CASSHFGGYNEQFF.

This chain links TRBV18 with TRBJ1-4, with a possible D match to TRBD1 (6 bases). The V gene lost 3 bases and the J gene lost 4 bases, with 18 bases spanning the gap. There are 17 residues in the CDR3. Germline V lookup: CDR1 KGHSH, CDR2 LQKENI. The CDR3 DNA is TGTGCCAGCTCACCTCCTCGGGGGGCGGAGAATAATGAAAAACTGTTTTTT. Protein product: CASSPPRGAENNEKLFF. Based on the CDR3 plus reference TRBV18 and TRBJ1-4, the full variable domain is NAGVMQNPRHLVRRRGQEARLRCSPMKGHSHVYWYRQLPEEGLKFMVYLQKENIIDESGMPKERFSAEFPKEGPSILRIQQVVRGDSAAYFCASSPPRGAENNEKLFFGSGTQLSVL.

V usage is TRBV7-2 and J usage is TRBJ1-1; 8 nucleotides match TRBD1. After removal of 5 bases from V and 1 base from J, the junction contained 6 bases not matched to a gene. CDR1 and CDR2 from the germline V gene are SGHTA and FQGNSA. The CDR3 extends over 15 amino acids. The CDR3 DNA reads TGTGCCAGCAGCCTGTGGACAGGGCGGAACACTGAAGCTTTCTTT. Its translation: CASSLWTGRNTEAFF.

The chain carries TRBV18 and TRBJ2-4; TRBD1 might be the D (5 bases). The germline CDR1 and CDR2 sequences are KGHSH and LQKENI. There are 14 residues in the CDR3. Trimming pared 3 bases from V and 7 bases from J, leaving 13 bases between. The CDR3 loop is CASSPDSSGNIQYF. DNA for the CDR3: TGTGCCAGCTCACCCGACAGCTCAGGGAACATTCAGTACTTC.

This chain uses TRBV6-6 with TRBJ2-7, with a possible D match to TRBD1 (6 bases). Trimming left V 6 bases short and J 2 bases short, with 14 bases between. The CDR3 is 14 amino acids. Germline CDR1 MNHNY, CDR2 SVGAGI (reference sequence). In DNA form, the CDR3 reads TGTGCCAGCAGATCGAAGGACAGACCCTACGAGCAGTACTTC. As protein: CASRSKDRPYEQYF.

V and J are TRBV15 and TRBJ1-1, with D tentatively TRBD1 (5 bases). The CDR3 extends over 14 amino acids. The V gene's germline CDR1 is LNHNV and CDR2 YYDKDF (reference sequence). V shed 0 bases and J shed 5 bases, with 10 bases lying between them. The CDR3 nucleotides read TGTGCCACCAGCAGAGATCTAAGGGGAACTGAAGCTTTCTTT. This encodes CATSRDLRGTEAFF.

This clone was detected a few times. The rearrangement links TRBV20-1 to TRBJ2-7; TRBD2 is a possible D gene (6 bases). Between the trimmed V and J ends, which lost 7 bases and 5 bases, there was a span of 12 bases. Per the germline V gene, CDR1 is DFQATT and CDR2 is SNEGSKA (reference sequence). The CDR3 is 11 amino acids. The CDR3 DNA reads TGCAGTGGGGGGGTTCGCCACGAGCAGTACTTC. It yields the protein CSGGVRHEQYF.

The chain employs TRBV14 and TRBJ1-1; the D gene is possibly TRBD1 (5 bases). Looked up from germline, CDR1 is SGHDN and CDR2 is FVKESK. Trimming took off 2 bases at V and 1 base at J, with 11 bases between the two ends. The CDR3 has 15 amino acids. CDR3 coding DNA: TGTGCCAGCAGCCAACACAGGTCCCAGAACACTGAAGCTTTCTTT. Amino acids: CASSQHRSQNTEAFF.

The V call is TRBV10-3, the J call TRBJ2-7; D is possibly TRBD1 (6 bases). Germline V gene lookup returns CDR1 ENHRY and CDR2 SYGVKD. V was cut by 10 bases and J by 4 bases, with 11 bases left in between. This CDR3 comprises 11 residues. CDR3 sequence: CATGQSYEQYF. As DNA, the CDR3 is TGTGCCACAGGACAGAGTTACGAGCAGTACTTC.

V usage is TRBV6-1 and J usage is TRBJ2-7; 8 bases are shared with TRBD1. This CDR3 spans 14 amino acids. V trimming: 5 bases; J trimming: 5 bases; junction bases outside the gene matches: 8. Germline CDR1 MNHNS, CDR2 SASEGT. CDR3 nucleotides: TGTGCCAGCAGTTATGTCCAGGGGGCCCACGAGCAGTACTTC. Protein sequence: CASSYVQGAHEQYF.

The chain links TRBV30 to TRBJ1-1; 8 bases map to TRBD1. The germline gives CDR1 GTSNPN, CDR2 SVGIG (reference sequence). The CDR3 is 12 residues long. V lost 1 base, J lost 10 bases, and 5 bases stayed unmatched. CDR3 region: CAWSEGTGRAFF. In DNA form, the CDR3 reads TGTGCCTGGAGTGAAGGGACAGGCAGAGCTTTCTTT.

The chain is built from TRBV5-3 and TRBJ2-7, with 8 bases that match TRBD2. TRBV5-3 is labeled an ORF, and its function is uncertain. This CDR3 comprises 16 residues. V shed 3 bases, J shed 3 bases, and the junction held 11 bases outside the gene matches. Here the CDR3 reads CARSSRDSGDLYEQYV. Written as DNA, the CDR3 is TGTGCCAGAAGCTCCCGTGATAGCGGGGACCTCTACGAGCAGTACGTC.

V gene TRBV24-1 combines with J gene TRBJ2-3; 8 bases map to TRBD2. Germline CDR1 reads KGHDR; CDR2 reads SFDVKD. V lost 5 bases, J lost 14 bases, and 8 bases stayed unmatched. The CDR3 contains 12 residues. CDR3 sequence reads: CATSVPAGVRYF. In nucleotides, the CDR3 is TGTGCCACCAGTGTCCCAGCGGGGGTTCGGTATTTT.